The clone carrying this T cell receptor beta chain was seen repeatedly, ten times or more. Its specificity is not known. The CDR3 is 17 residues long. V was clipped by 7 bases and J by 8 bases, with 28 bases between them. Germline CDR1 is SGHRS and CDR2 is YFSETQ. This sample stems from a study of T cells after posttransplantation cyclophosphamide. Sequencing used immunoSEQ multiplex PCR; TCRdb keeps in-frame clones, though not all of them. The counts give about 11,000 clones, none of them seen only once; approximately 15% is held by the top ten. Study results and caveats: Later post-transplant blood repertoires were often dominated by donor CD8+ memory clones. Recipient CMV seropositivity and CMV reactivation strongly tracked TRB clonality. TRB overlap between skin or GI tissue T cells and blood was limited.

Busulfan-fludarabine conditioning, marrow transplant, and cyclophosphamide on days +3 and +4 were administered. The receptor was derived from a female patient aged 40 to 55 who received an allogeneic stem cell transplant from a related donor, was CMV-positive, and had no GVHD. Some T cells may be supplied by the graft donor. The gene calls are TRBV5-1 and TRBJ2-4, with a possible D match to TRBD2 (12 bases). The starting material was PBMCs, obtained after allogeneic stem cell transplant with posttransplant cyclophosphamide. The CDR3 is CASGTGGRTSGNDIQYF. Written as DNA, the CDR3 is TGCGCCAGCGGGACAGGGGGGCGGACTAGCGGGAACGACATTCAGTACTTC.